These 9 T cell receptor beta chains were all obtained from the same sample, sequenced in a study of regulatory T cells in long-lasting Graves disease. Time point described: newly diagnosed GD, antithyroid drugs for less than 3 months. There was RNA extracted from PBMCs, and the TCR library was made from it. Building the TCR beta libraries relied on iRepertoire HTBI primers, and CDR3 regions underwent Arm-PCR. TCRdb analysed the multiplex PCR reads with MiXCR anew, one entry per CDR3 protein. The sample shows around 420,000 distinct CDR3 sequences, around 15% of them seen only once. The sample consisted of peripheral blood mononuclear cells (PBMCs), taken at new diagnosis, from a patient treated with antithyroid drugs. These TCRs come from a female donor with Graves disease.

This clonotype was observed at least ten times. V usage is TRBV9 and J usage is TRBJ1-1, with 7 positions matching TRBD1. The CDR3 consists of 15 residues. V lost 3 bases and J lost 1; bases outside the gene matches: 6. Germline V gene data show CDR1 as SGDLS and CDR2 as YYNGEE. In DNA form, the CDR3 reads TGTGCCAGCAGCGCTCAAAACAGGGGGAACACTGAAGCTTTCTTT. This gives the protein CASSAQNRGNTEAFF.

This clonotype was detected ten times or more. Relative to the germline gene, one junction end is altered; a read error may explain this. The genes are TRBV5-1 and TRBJ2-7; D not certain. From germline, CDR1 is SGHRS and CDR2 YFSETQ. The CDR3 extends over 13 amino acids. CDR3 protein: CASSLVTTSEQYF. CDR3 coding DNA: TGTGCCAGCAGCTTGGTGACAACTTCCGAGCAGTACTTC. The full variable domain, rest sourced from reference TRBV5-1 and TRBJ2-7, is KAGVTQTPRYLIKTRGQQVTLSCSPISGHRSVSWYQQTPGQGLQFLFEYFSETQRNKGNFPGRFSGRQFSNSRSEMNVSTLELGDSALYLCASSLVTTSEQYFGPGTRLTVT.

The count of this clonotype is one. The chain uses TRBV6-5 and TRBJ2-6; TRBD1 is a possible D gene (5 bases). V lost 3 bases and J lost 2, with 8 bases in between. CDR1 is MNHEY and CDR2 is SVGAGI in the germline V gene. The CDR3 loop spans 15 amino acids. In DNA form, the CDR3 reads TGTGCCAGCAGTTATTCGACAGCTGGGGCCAACGTCCTGACTTTC. The encoded protein is CASSYSTAGANVLTF.

This clonotype has only a few counts. V is TRBV4-1 and J is TRBJ1-1; D possibly corresponds to TRBD1 (5 bases). The CDR3 covers 13 residues. CDR1 and CDR2 from the germline V gene are MGHRA and YSYEKL. Trimming shortened V by 4 bases and J by 4 bases, and 10 bases separated the two germline ends. CDR3 nucleotide sequence: TGCGCCAGCAGCCCGTCAGGGAGCACTGAAGCTTTCTTT. This encodes CASSPSGSTEAFF.

The sample holds a few counts of this clonotype. With a much larger clone just one base away, this may be a read error. This chain links TRBV20-1 with TRBJ2-1; D not certain. Germline assignment: CDR1 DFQATT and CDR2 SNEGSKA (reference sequence). The CDR3 consists of 12 residues. CDR3 bases: TGCAGTGCTGTGCTCTCCCACAATGAGCAGTTCTTC. It encodes CSAVLSHNEQFF.

The genes are TRBV6-5 and TRBJ2-2; TRBD2 agrees at 8 bases. Trimming removed 4 bases from V and 7 bases from J; junction bases left unmatched: 8. The germline V gene has CDR1 MNHEY and CDR2 SVGAGI. The length of the CDR3 is 15 residues. The CDR3 here is CASSSRGGGIGELFF. In DNA form, the CDR3 reads TGTGCCAGCAGTTCCCGGGGGGGGGGGATCGGGGAGCTGTTTTTT.

This clonotype was counted at least ten times. The genes are TRBV7-2 and TRBJ2-5; D ambiguous. This CDR3 is 16 amino acids long. The germline V gene encodes CDR1 SGHTA and CDR2 FQGNSA. Trimming stripped 0 bases from V and 5 bases from J, with 16 bases between. CDR3 in amino acids: CASSLALDSTRETQYF. As DNA, the CDR3 is TGTGCCAGCAGCTTAGCGCTCGACTCCACCCGGGAGACCCAGTACTTC.

This clonotype was seen many times. The rearrangement joins TRBV5-1 to TRBJ2-1; TRBD2 matches 11 bases. Trimming cost V 3 bases and J 4 bases; bases outside gene matches: 6. Germline assignment: CDR1 SGHRS and CDR2 YFSETQ. This CDR3 spans 16 amino acids. Here the CDR3 DNA reads TGCGCCAGCAGCTCGGTAGCGGGGGGGACTTACAATGAGCAGTTCTTC. Protein: CASSSVAGGTYNEQFF.

The CDR3 is CASNRGRDTEAFF. DNA for the CDR3: TGTGCCAGCAACAGGGGTAGGGACACTGAAGCTTTCTTT. V usage is TRBV6-2 or TRBV6-3 and J usage is TRBJ1-1, with 7 nucleotides matching TRBD1. Losses at the gene ends were 7 bases for V and 3 bases for J; bases not matched to a gene: 5. There are 13 residues in the CDR3. Germline CDR1 reads MNHEY; CDR2 reads SVGEGT.